The clone carrying this TCR beta chain was recorded only once. RNA transcripts yielded amplified TCR beta CDR3 regions. HTBI primers were the set used in a first-round RT-PCR of the TCR CDR3. TCRdb ran MiXCR on the multiplex PCR reads and lists one entry per CDR3 protein. Among approximately 640,000 distinct CDR3 sequences, roughly a sixth were seen once, and the ten largest hold 15% to 18%. The source of the sample is a study of T cells in Graves' hyperthyroidism and ophthalmopathy. The CDR3 length is 16 residues. CDR1 is SGHRS and CDR2 is YFSETQ in the germline V gene. V lost 3 bases to trimming and J lost 1 base; unmatched junction nucleotides: 7.

The sequenced sample consisted of blood. The receptor was isolated from a man aged 45-65 years with Graves' hyperthyroidism. V is TRBV5-1 and J is TRBJ1-1; 9 nucleotides match TRBD1. As DNA, the CDR3 is TGCGCCAGCAGCTGGGGCACAGGGGGCACGAACACTGAAGCTTTCTTT. Protein sequence: CASSWGTGGTNTEAFF.